Following are 6 T cell receptor beta chains from one sample sequenced in a study of graft-versus-host responses after intestinal transplantation. Sequencing was performed with immunoSEQ multiplex PCR; in TCRdb, only in-frame clones are kept and a portion is missing. The data show around 20,000 clones, 85% to 95% seen once. The material sequenced was PBMCs, taken roughly 39 weeks after intestinal transplant. The source is a human patient who received an intestinal transplant, so some T cells may come from the graft donor.

Turning to this clone: This specimen includes other DNA sequences encoding the same CDR3. This chain uses TRBV28 with TRBJ2-7; D not resolved. The CDR3 is 11 amino acids. V was cut by 3 bases and J by 4 bases, with 4 bases left in between. From germline, CDR1 is MDHEN and CDR2 SYDVKM. The DNA of the CDR3 is TGTGCCAGCAGTTTCGGTTACGAGCAGTACTTC. Translation gives CASSFGYEQYF.

The V gene is TRBV28, the J gene TRBJ2-1, with no clear D. CDR1 MDHEN and CDR2 SYDVKM come from the germline V gene. This CDR3 has 16 amino acids. V shed 4 bases and J shed 4 bases, with 17 bases lying between them. CDR3 residues: CASSSRSLPRYNEQFF. CDR3 coding DNA: TGTGCCAGCAGTTCCCGCTCGCTACCCCGGTACAATGAGCAGTTCTTC.

The chain employs TRBV5-6 and TRBJ2-1; TRBD2 aligns across 8 bases. Trimming removed 3 bases from V and 10 bases from J; junction bases left unmatched: 9. The germline V gene has CDR1 SGHDT and CDR2 YYEEEE. This CDR3 is 14 amino acids long. The CDR3 nucleotides read TGTGCCAGCAGCTCCGGGACTAGAGACGTGGAGCAGTTCTTC. It encodes CASSSGTRDVEQFF.

V and J are TRBV19 and TRBJ1-5; 12 bases are shared with TRBD1. This CDR3 is 17 amino acids long. The trim removed 8 bases at V and 4 bases at J, leaving 12 bases unmatched. Looked up from germline, CDR1 is LNHDA and CDR2 is SQIVND (reference sequence). The CDR3 protein is CASASGTGGMGNQPQHF. In DNA form, the CDR3 reads TGTGCCAGTGCTAGCGGGACAGGGGGCATGGGGAATCAGCCCCAGCATTTT.

This chain connects TRBV5-1 to TRBJ1-1; no clear D gene. Trimming removed 4 bases from V and 1 base from J, with 14 bases in between. CDR3 size: 15 residues. CDR1 SGHRS and CDR2 YFSETQ come from the germline V gene. The chain's CDR3 is CASSPPGVGNTEAFF. CDR3 sequence (DNA): TGCGCCAGCAGCCCCCCCGGGGTCGGGAACACTGAAGCTTTCTTT.

This chain uses TRBV6-1 with TRBJ2-1, with D possibly called TRBD1 or TRBD2 (5 bases each). Trimming cost V 3 bases and J 12 bases, with 12 bases left between them. Germline values: CDR1 MNHNS, CDR2 SASEGT. This CDR3 region has 12 residues. The CDR3 spells CASSDEGWVQFF. In DNA form, the CDR3 reads TGTGCCAGCAGTGATGAGGGGTGGGTGCAGTTCTTC.